This entry lists 25 T cell receptor beta chains sequenced from one sample in a study of vaccination and CD4 T cells after COVID-19. The treatment denotes: approximately nine-day PBMC culture with coronavirus spike peptide pools or control peptides (ViraFEST assay). Before the COVID-19 pandemic (2011-2018), CD4+ T cells were obtained from the unexposed donor. Antigens of these TCRs are unknown. Sequenced with the Oncomine TCR Beta short-read assay was DNA taken from cultured CD4+ T cells. Once CD4+ T cells had been cultured, genomic DNA was extracted from them. TCRdb independently ran MiXCR on the PCR reads; one entry per CDR3 protein. The table lists about 6,300 distinct CDR3 sequences, around a third of them singletons, with 35% to 45% in the top ten. The sequencing sample was made of CD4+ T cells from blood, cultured in vitro. The receptor source for this set is a human donor in good health.

This clonotype was observed a handful of times. The chain combines TRBV7-9 with TRBJ1-1, with a weak D call TRBD1 (6 bases). Per the germline V gene, CDR1 is SEHNR and CDR2 is FQNEAQ (reference sequence). The CDR3 has 14 amino acids. Trimming left V 0 bases short and J 5 bases short, with 10 bases between. The CDR3 protein is CASSLAGGGTEAFF. The DNA for the CDR3 is TGTGCCAGCAGCTTAGCAGGGGGAGGAACTGAAGCTTTCTTT. The variable domain in full, with the rest retrieved from reference TRBV7-9 and TRBJ1-1, is DTGVSQNPRHKITKRGQNVTFRCDPISEHNRLYWYRQTLGQGPEFLTYFQNEAQLEKSRLLSDRFSAERPKGSFSTLEIQRTEQGDSAMYLCASSLAGGGTEAFFGQGTRLTVV.

This clonotype was picked up a small number of times. This chain connects TRBV6-5 to TRBJ2-3; 11 bases match TRBD2. Losses at the gene ends were 2 bases for V and 1 base for J; bases not matched to a gene: 8. Germline CDR1 and CDR2: MNHEY and SVGAGI. CDR3 size: 18 residues. The CDR3 DNA sequence: TGTGCCAGCAGTTACGCCCTGACGACTAGCGGGGGCACAGATACGCAGTATTTT. Protein: CASSYALTTSGGTDTQYF.

The chain couples TRBV2 to TRBJ2-1, with a weak D call TRBD2 (6 bases). V shed 8 bases and J shed 10 bases, with 15 bases lying between them. This CDR3 has 12 residues. In germline, CDR1 is SNHLY, CDR2 FYNNEI. The CDR3 here is CASRDLPLEQFF. The CDR3 DNA sequence: TGTGCCAGCCGGGACTTACCTTTGGAGCAGTTCTTC.

The chain has TRBV7-8 and TRBJ2-7, with D maybe TRBD1 (6 bases). V was cut by 5 bases and J by 0 bases, with 11 bases left in between. CDR1 is SGHVS, CDR2 FQNEAQ, per germline. The CDR3 sequence is 14 residues long. The CDR3 protein is CASSPGQYSYEQYF. In nucleotides, the CDR3 is TGTGCCAGCAGCCCAGGACAGTACTCCTACGAGCAGTACTTC.

The CDR3 reads CASSLWTSGIYNEQFF. CDR3 sequence (DNA): TGTGCCAGCAGCCTTTGGACTAGCGGAATCTACAATGAGCAGTTCTTC. The chain combines TRBV27 with TRBJ2-1; TRBD2 agrees at 10 bases. The CDR3 is made up of 16 amino acids. The V and J ends lost 6 bases and 3 bases, in that order; junction bases with no gene match: 8. CDR1 and CDR2 (germline): MNHEY, SMNVEV (reference sequence).

There are a few counts of this clonotype. The chain couples TRBV7-9 to TRBJ2-7, with D uncertain. The CDR3 has 15 amino acids. Trimming cost V 5 bases and J 0 bases, with 14 bases left between them. Germline assignment: CDR1 SEHNR and CDR2 FQNEAQ (reference sequence). The CDR3 loop reads CASSPKVRVSYEQYF. In DNA, the CDR3 is TGTGCCAGCAGCCCAAAAGTACGAGTCTCCTACGAGCAGTACTTC.

The chain recombines TRBV15 with TRBJ2-7; possibly TRBD2 for D (7 bases). Germline V gene lookup returns CDR1 LNHNV and CDR2 YYDKDF (reference sequence). Trimming left V 0 bases short and J 7 bases short, with 31 bases between. The CDR3 consists of 20 residues. The CDR3 DNA sequence: TGTGCCACCAGCAGAGAGAGAGGTAAGGGGGACTACCTAACCTCTGGAGAGCAGTACTTC. This translates into CATSRERGKGDYLTSGEQYF.

By sample fraction, this clonotype is medium-sized. The V call is TRBV20-1, the J call TRBJ1-5; weak D call: TRBD1 (6 bases). This CDR3 contains 15 residues. V lost 0 bases, J lost 3 bases, and 12 bases lay in between. Germline lookup yields CDR1 DFQATT and CDR2 SNEGSKA (reference sequence). In nucleotides, the CDR3 is TGCAGTGCTAGAGATTCGGCAGGGGACAATCAGCCCCAGCATTTT. Its protein is CSARDSAGDNQPQHF.

The genes are TRBV6-1 and TRBJ1-1; D is unresolved. The V gene's germline CDR1 is MNHNS and CDR2 SASEGT. V was trimmed by 8 bases and J by 1 base, leaving 11 bases between them. The CDR3 has 13 residues. CDR3 DNA: TGTGCCAGCCGAGGCTCGGGGAACACTGAAGCTTTCTTT. Encoded protein: CASRGSGNTEAFF.

The rearrangement uses TRBV10-3 and TRBJ1-3; D unresolved. Trimming removed 0 bases at V and 0 bases at J, with 9 bases between. Germline-derived CDR1 and CDR2 are ENHRY and SYGVKD. The CDR3 runs 16 residues. CDR3 amino acids: CAISESVPVSGNTIYF. CDR3 nucleotides: TGTGCCATCAGTGAGTCGGTTCCGGTCTCTGGAAACACCATATATTTT.

The V call is TRBV11-2, the J call TRBJ2-5; 11 positions agree with TRBD2. CDR3 length: 20 residues. CDR1 and CDR2 from the germline V gene are SGHAT and FQNNGV. V lost 5 bases to trimming and J lost 9 bases; unmatched junction nucleotides: 26. The CDR3 DNA reads as TGTGCCAGCAGCCCACGATTGGGTACCGGGACTAGCGGTAAAAGAGTGGCCCAGTACTTC. It translates to CASSPRLGTGTSGKRVAQYF.

The chain joins TRBV29-1 to TRBJ1-1; D remains unclear. The V gene's germline CDR1 is SQVTM and CDR2 ANQGSEA. The CDR3 is 11 amino acids. V lost 8 bases and J lost 1, with 8 bases in between. DNA of the CDR3: TGCAGCACTGGGAGGAACACTGAAGCTTTCTTT. Its protein is CSTGRNTEAFF.

The chain recombines TRBV5-8 with TRBJ2-7; the D call may be TRBD1 or TRBD2 (5 bases each). CDR1 and CDR2 (germline): SGHTS, YDEGEE. The CDR3 totals 14 residues. Trimming removed 2 bases at V and 0 bases at J, with 9 bases between. The CDR3 nucleotides are TGTGCCAGCAGCTTCCCAGGGAGCTCCTACGAGCAGTACTTC. Protein: CASSFPGSSYEQYF.

This chain uses TRBV11-2 with TRBJ2-5, with no clear D. The CDR3 is 13 amino acids. CDR1 is SGHAT and CDR2 is FQNNGV in the germline V gene. The V end was cut by 11 bases, the J end by 7 bases, with 20 bases between. CDR3 coding DNA: TGTGCCTCCCGGAACCCCCCAGTCGGGACCCAGTACTTC. Protein sequence: CASRNPPVGTQYF.

V gene TRBV6-1 combines with J gene TRBJ2-7; 11 nucleotides align to TRBD1. After removal of 4 bases from V and 7 bases from J, the junction contained 9 bases not matched to a gene. This CDR3 contains 15 residues. The germline gives CDR1 MNHNS, CDR2 SASEGT. The CDR3 bases are TGTGCCAGCAGTGTAGTAGGACAGGGGGCGGGTGAGCAGTACTTC. It yields the protein CASSVVGQGAGEQYF.

The chain employs TRBV23-1 and TRBJ2-5; D might be TRBD1 or TRBD2, each matching 6 bases. TRBV23-1 is an ORF; its function is uncertain. The germline V and J ends were trimmed by 2 bases and 5 bases, with 24 bases remaining between them. The length of the CDR3 is 18 residues. In DNA, the CDR3 is TGCGCCAGCAGTCAACCCGGTCGTGGGGGGCGCCATGTGGAGACCCAGTACTTC. Its translation is CASSQPGRGGRHVETQYF.

J is TRBJ2-7 and V is TRBV11-2; 9 nucleotides agree with TRBD2. J gave up 9 bases and V 5 bases, and 8 bases lay outside the gene matches. This CDR3 has 13 amino acids. The V gene's germline CDR1 is SGHAT and CDR2 FQNNGV. The CDR3 here is CASSLGAGGVQYF. In nucleotides, the CDR3 is TGTGCCAGCAGCCTCGGCGCGGGGGGGGTGCAGTACTTC.

This clonotype was seen a handful of times. The rearrangement joins TRBV5-4 to TRBJ2-2; 7 bases map to TRBD2. CDR1 SGHNT and CDR2 YYREEE come from the germline V gene (reference sequence). This CDR3 is 14 amino acids long. V trimming: 4 bases; J trimming: 4 bases; junction bases outside the gene matches: 4. In DNA, the CDR3 is TGTGCCAGCAGCCGGGAGGCAAGCACCGGGGAGCTGTTTTTT. Translated: CASSREASTGELFF.

The chain uses TRBV5-1 and TRBJ1-1; D might be TRBD1 (6 bases). The length of the CDR3 is 14 residues. Germline lookup yields CDR1 SGHRS and CDR2 YFSETQ. The V and J ends lost 4 bases and 4 bases respectively, with 14 bases between them. The CDR3 DNA is TGCGCCAGCAGCCCACCAGGGGTGGGCACTGAAGCTTTCTTT. Translating gives CASSPPGVGTEAFF.

There are a few counts of this clonotype. V gene TRBV24-1 combines with J gene TRBJ2-3, with a tentative D call TRBD1 (7 bases). The germline gives CDR1 KGHDR, CDR2 SFDVKD. The CDR3 has 16 residues. V gave up 4 bases and J gave up 0 bases, with 13 bases separating them. The CDR3 region has the DNA TGTGCCACCAGTGACCTGACAGGGACTAGCACAGATACGCAGTATTTT. Translating it yields CATSDLTGTSTDTQYF.

J is TRBJ2-6 and V is TRBV2; a weak D match, TRBD2 (5 bases). This CDR3 has 19 residues. Germline CDR1 reads SNHLY; CDR2 reads FYNNEI. Trimming took off 8 bases at V and 1 base at J, with 24 bases between the two ends. CDR3: CASSYRSGLNLSGANVLTF. The CDR3 DNA reads TGTGCCAGCTCTTATAGGAGCGGACTCAACCTATCTGGGGCCAACGTCCTGACTTTC.

The chain recombines TRBV7-9 with TRBJ1-4; D is possibly TRBD1 (5 bases). Trimming stripped 0 bases from V and 6 bases from J, with 11 bases between. The germline CDR1 and CDR2 sequences are SEHNR and FQNEAQ (reference sequence). CDR3 size: 15 residues. The CDR3: CASSLAAGYDEKLFF. Here the CDR3 DNA reads TGTGCCAGCAGCTTAGCGGCAGGGTACGATGAAAAACTGTTTTTT.

This clonotype has a handful of counts. CDR3 nucleotides: TGTGCCAGCAGCCAAGATCTAAGGGGAAGTCAGCCCCAGCATTTT. Translated, it gives CASSQDLRGSQPQHF. V usage is TRBV4-2 and J usage is TRBJ1-5; D is perhaps TRBD1 (5 bases). The CDR3 runs to 15 residues. Germline loops: CDR1 LGHNA, CDR2 YNFKEQ. V lost 0 bases and J lost 6, with 12 bases in between.

This clonotype was found a few times. This chain uses TRBV6-2 or TRBV6-3 with TRBJ2-7, with a possible D match to TRBD1 (5 bases). CDR1 is MNHEY, CDR2 SVGEGT, per germline. The CDR3 length is 10 residues. Trimming pared 8 bases from V and 8 bases from J, leaving 10 bases between. The CDR3 DNA follows: TGTGCCAGCTCTAGACAGAAGCAGTACTTC. Encoded protein: CASSRQKQYF.

J is TRBJ1-2 and V is TRBV6-2 or TRBV6-3; D not resolved. The CDR3 runs 15 residues. Germline CDR1 reads MNHEY; CDR2 reads SVGEGT. Trimming took off 2 bases at V and 0 bases at J, with 10 bases between the two ends. The CDR3 loop reads CASSYDPTPNYGYTF. As DNA, the CDR3 is TGTGCCAGCAGTTACGATCCGACTCCTAACTATGGCTACACCTTC.